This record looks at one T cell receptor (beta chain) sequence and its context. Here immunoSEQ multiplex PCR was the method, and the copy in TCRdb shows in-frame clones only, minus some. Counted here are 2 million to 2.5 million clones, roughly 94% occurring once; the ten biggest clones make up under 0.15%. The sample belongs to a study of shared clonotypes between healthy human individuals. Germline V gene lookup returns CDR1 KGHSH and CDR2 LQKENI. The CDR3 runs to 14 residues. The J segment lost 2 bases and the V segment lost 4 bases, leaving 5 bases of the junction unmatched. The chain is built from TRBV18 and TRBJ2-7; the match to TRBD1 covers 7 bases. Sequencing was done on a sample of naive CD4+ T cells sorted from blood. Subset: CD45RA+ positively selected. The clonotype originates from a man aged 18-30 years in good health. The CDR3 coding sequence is TGTGCCAGCTCACTGGGACAGTCGACCTACGAGCAGTACTTC. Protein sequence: CASSLGQSTYEQYF.